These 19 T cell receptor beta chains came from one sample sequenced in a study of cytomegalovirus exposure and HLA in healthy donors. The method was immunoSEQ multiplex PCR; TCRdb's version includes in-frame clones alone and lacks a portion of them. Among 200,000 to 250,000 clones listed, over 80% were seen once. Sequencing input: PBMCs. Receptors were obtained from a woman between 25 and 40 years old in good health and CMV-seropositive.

The CDR3 DNA follows: TGTGCCAGCAGCTTGATGGGTGGGGGAACTGGATCCTACGAGCAGTACTTC. It translates to CASSLMGGGTGSYEQYF. The V and J genes are TRBV5-4 and TRBJ2-7; D possibly matches TRBD1 or TRBD2 (5 bases each). V was pared by 1 base and J by 1 base, with 18 bases between. The CDR3 extends over 17 amino acids. The germline V gene encodes CDR1 SGHNT and CDR2 YYREEE (reference sequence). Together with reference TRBV5-4 and TRBJ2-7, the CDR3 gives the full variable domain: ETGVTQSPTHLIKTRGQQVTLRCSSQSGHNTVSWYQQALGQGPQFIFQYYREEENGRGNFPPRFSGLQFPNYSSELNVNALELDDSALYLCASSLMGGGTGSYEQYFGPGTRLTVT.

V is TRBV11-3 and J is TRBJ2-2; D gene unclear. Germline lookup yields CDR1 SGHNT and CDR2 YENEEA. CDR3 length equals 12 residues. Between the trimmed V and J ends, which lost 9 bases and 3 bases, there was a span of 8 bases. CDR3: CASRWDTGELFF. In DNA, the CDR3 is TGTGCCAGTAGGTGGGACACCGGGGAGCTGTTTTTT.

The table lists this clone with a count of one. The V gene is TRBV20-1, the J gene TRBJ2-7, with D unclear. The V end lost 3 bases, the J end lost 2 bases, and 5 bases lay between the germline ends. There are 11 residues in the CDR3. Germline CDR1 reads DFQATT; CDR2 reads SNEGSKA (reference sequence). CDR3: CSARLAYEQYF. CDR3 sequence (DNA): TGCAGTGCTAGGTTGGCCTACGAGCAGTACTTC.

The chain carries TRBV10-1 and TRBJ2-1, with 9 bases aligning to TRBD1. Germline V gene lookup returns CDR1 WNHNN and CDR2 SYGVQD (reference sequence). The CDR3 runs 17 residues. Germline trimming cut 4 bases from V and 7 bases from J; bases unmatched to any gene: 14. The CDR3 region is CASSVTGTGIRRNEQFF. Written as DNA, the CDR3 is TGCGCCAGCAGTGTCACCGGGACAGGGATCCGAAGGAATGAGCAGTTCTTC.

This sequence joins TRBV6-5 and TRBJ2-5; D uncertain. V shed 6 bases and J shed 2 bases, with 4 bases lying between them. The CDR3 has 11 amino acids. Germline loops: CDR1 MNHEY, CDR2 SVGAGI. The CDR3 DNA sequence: TGTGCCAGCAGGCGGCAAGAGACCCAGTACTTC. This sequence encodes CASRRQETQYF.

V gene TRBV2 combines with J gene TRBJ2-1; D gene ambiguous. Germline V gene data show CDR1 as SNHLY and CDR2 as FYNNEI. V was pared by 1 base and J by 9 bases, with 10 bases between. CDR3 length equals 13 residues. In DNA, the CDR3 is TGTGCCAGCAGTGAAGGGGGTTTTGCTGAGCAGTTCTTC. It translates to CASSEGGFAEQFF.

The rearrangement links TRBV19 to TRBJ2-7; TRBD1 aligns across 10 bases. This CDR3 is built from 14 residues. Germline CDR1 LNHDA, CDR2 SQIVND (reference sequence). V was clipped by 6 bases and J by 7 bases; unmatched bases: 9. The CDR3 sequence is CASSPGTGVTEQYF. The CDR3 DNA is TGTGCCAGTAGCCCCGGGACAGGGGTAACTGAGCAGTACTTC.

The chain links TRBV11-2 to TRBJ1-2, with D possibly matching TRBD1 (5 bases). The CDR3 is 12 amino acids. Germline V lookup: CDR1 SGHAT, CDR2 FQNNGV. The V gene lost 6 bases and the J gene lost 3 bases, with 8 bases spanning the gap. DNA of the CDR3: TGTGCCAGCAGAGGGACGGACTATGGCTACACCTTC. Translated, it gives CASRGTDYGYTF.

The DNA of the CDR3 is TGTGCCAGCAGTCCTATCCCCCTCTGGACAGACTATGGCTACACCTTC. Protein sequence: CASSPIPLWTDYGYTF. The chain is built from TRBV27 and TRBJ1-2; possible D gene TRBD1, 6 bases. The CDR3 spans 16 residues. V dropped 5 bases and J dropped 3 bases, with 19 bases sitting between them. Germline V gives CDR1 MNHEY, CDR2 SMNVEV (reference sequence).

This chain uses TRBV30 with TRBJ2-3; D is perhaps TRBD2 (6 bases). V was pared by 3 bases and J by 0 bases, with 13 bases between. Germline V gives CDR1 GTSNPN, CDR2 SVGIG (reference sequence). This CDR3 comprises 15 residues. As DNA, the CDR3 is TGTGCCTGGAGCCTAGCGTACTCTAGCACAGATACGCAGTATTTT. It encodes CAWSLAYSSTDTQYF.

CDR3 bases: TGTGCCAGCAGCAAGCGCCACAGACTTTACCAAGAGACCCAGTACTTC. Its protein is CASSKRHRLYQETQYF. This chain links TRBV7-8 with TRBJ2-5, with unresolved D. CDR1 and CDR2 (germline): SGHVS, FQNEAQ. CDR3 length equals 16 residues. Deletions cut 5 bases from V and 0 bases from J, with 16 bases between. Combining the CDR3 with reference TRBV7-8 and TRBJ2-5 gives the whole variable domain GAGVSQSPRYKVAKRGQDVALRCDPISGHVSLFWYQQALGQGPEFLTYFQNEAQLDKSGLPSDRFFAERPEGSVSTLKIQRTQQEDSAVYLCASSKRHRLYQETQYFGPGTRLLVL.

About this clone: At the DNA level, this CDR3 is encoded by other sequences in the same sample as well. This chain's CDR3 is CASSLGGDEQFF. The CDR3 region has the DNA TGTGCCAGCAGTTTGGGCGGGGATGAGCAGTTCTTC. This chain connects TRBV27 to TRBJ2-1, with a weak D call TRBD2 (6 bases). Germline CDR1 MNHEY, CDR2 SMNVEV (reference sequence). The ends were cut back, 3 bases at V and 8 bases at J, with 8 bases in the middle. The CDR3 sequence is 12 residues long.

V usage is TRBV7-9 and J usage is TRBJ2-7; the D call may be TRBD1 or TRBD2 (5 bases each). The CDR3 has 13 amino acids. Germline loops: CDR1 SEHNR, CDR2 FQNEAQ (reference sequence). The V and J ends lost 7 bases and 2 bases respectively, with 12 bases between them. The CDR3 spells CASTRDGPYEQYF. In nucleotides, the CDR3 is TGTGCCAGCACCCGGGACGGCCCCTACGAGCAGTACTTC.

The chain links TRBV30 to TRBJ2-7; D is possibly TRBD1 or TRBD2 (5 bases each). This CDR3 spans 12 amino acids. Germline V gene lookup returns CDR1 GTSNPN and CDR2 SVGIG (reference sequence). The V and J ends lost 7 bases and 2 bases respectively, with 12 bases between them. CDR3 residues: CAFGALTYEQYF. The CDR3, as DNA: TGTGCCTTCGGGGCATTGACCTACGAGCAGTACTTC.

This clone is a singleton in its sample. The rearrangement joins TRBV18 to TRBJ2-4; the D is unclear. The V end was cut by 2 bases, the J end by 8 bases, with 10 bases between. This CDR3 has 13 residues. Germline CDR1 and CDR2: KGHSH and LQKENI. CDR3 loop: CASSPTTGDIQYF. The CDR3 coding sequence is TGTGCCAGCTCACCAACCACGGGCGACATTCAGTACTTC.

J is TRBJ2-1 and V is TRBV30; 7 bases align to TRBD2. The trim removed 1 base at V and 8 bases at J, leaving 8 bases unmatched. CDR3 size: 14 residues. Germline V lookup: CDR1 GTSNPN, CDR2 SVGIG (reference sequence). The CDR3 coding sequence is TGTGCCTGGAGTGGGTGGGAGGGCCGCTATGAGCAGTTCTTC. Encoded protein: CAWSGWEGRYEQFF.

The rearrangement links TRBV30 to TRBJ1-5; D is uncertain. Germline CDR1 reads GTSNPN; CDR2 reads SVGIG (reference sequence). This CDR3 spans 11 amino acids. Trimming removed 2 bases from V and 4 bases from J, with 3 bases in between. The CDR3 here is CAWSRNQPQHF. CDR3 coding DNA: TGTGCCTGGAGTCGTAATCAGCCCCAGCATTTT. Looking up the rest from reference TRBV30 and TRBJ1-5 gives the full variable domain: SQTIHQWPATLVQPVGSPLSLECTVEGTSNPNLYWYRQAAGRGLQLLFYSVGIGQISSEVPQNLSASRPQDRQFILSSKKLLLSDSGFYLCAWSRNQPQHFGDGTRLSIL.

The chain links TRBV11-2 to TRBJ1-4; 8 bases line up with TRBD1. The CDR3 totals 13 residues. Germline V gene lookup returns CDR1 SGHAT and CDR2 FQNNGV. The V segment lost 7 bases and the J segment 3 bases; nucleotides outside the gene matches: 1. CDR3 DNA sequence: TGTGCCAGCAAGGACAGGGCTAATGAAAAACTGTTTTTT. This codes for CASKDRANEKLFF.

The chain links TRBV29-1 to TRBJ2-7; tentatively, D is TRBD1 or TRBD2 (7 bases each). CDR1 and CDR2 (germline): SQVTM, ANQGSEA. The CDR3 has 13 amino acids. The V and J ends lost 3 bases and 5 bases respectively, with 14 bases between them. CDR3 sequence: CSVEYRGGDEQYF. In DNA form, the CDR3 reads TGCAGCGTTGAGTACAGGGGAGGGGACGAGCAGTACTTC.